Listed here are 5 T cell receptor beta chains from one sample, sequenced in a study of blood T cell repertoires in COVID-19. The repertoire was sequenced with immunoSEQ multiplex PCR; TCRdb's copy has only in-frame clones and lacks some. The data show tens of thousands of clones, approximately 92% seen once. The sample was peripheral blood. The receptors here all came from an older woman with COVID-19, enrolled during active disease.

This clone was picked up one time. The J gene is TRBJ1-2, the V gene TRBV12-2; the D call in the table, TRBD1, was not verified against the DNA. TRBV12-2 corresponds to a pseudogene. This CDR3 spans 17 amino acids. CDR3 sequence reads: CATSIGDRGPANYGYTF. CDR3 DNA: TGTGCAACCTCAATCGGGGACAGGGGACCCGCTAACTATGGCTACACCTTC.

The rearrangement links TRBV10-3 to TRBJ1-2, with 7 bases aligning to TRBD1. J was trimmed by 3 bases and V by 7 bases; bases with no gene match: 8. The CDR3 runs to 14 residues. The germline V gene encodes CDR1 ENHRY and CDR2 SYGVKD. This chain's CDR3 is CAITKQGNDYGYTF. CDR3 DNA: TGTGCCATCACCAAACAGGGGAATGACTATGGCTACACCTTC.

The chain uses TRBV19 and TRBJ2-7, with 7 bases aligning to TRBD1. V trimming: 3 bases; J trimming: 3 bases; junction bases outside the gene matches: 8. The CDR3 is 15 residues long. The germline gives CDR1 LNHDA, CDR2 SQIVND (reference sequence). The CDR3 sequence: CASSMGPAGGYEQYF. CDR3 DNA sequence: TGTGCCAGTAGTATGGGCCCGGCAGGGGGCTACGAGCAGTACTTC.

The V call is TRBV4-3, the J call TRBJ1-2; D not certain. Trimming pared 4 bases from V and 2 bases from J, leaving 8 bases between. The V gene's germline CDR1 is LGHNA and CDR2 YSLEER. CDR3 length: 13 amino acids. The CDR3 bases are TGCGCCAGCAGCCCAACAGTGAACTATGGCTACACCTTC. This encodes CASSPTVNYGYTF.

The chain combines TRBV30 with TRBJ1-5, with D hard to call. Germline values: CDR1 GTSNPN, CDR2 SVGIG (reference sequence). V dropped 0 bases and J dropped 4 bases, with 7 bases sitting between them. This CDR3 is 13 amino acids long. Written as DNA, the CDR3 is TGTGCCTGGAGTGTACAGTCAAATCAGCCCCAGCATTTT. The encoded protein is CAWSVQSNQPQHF.